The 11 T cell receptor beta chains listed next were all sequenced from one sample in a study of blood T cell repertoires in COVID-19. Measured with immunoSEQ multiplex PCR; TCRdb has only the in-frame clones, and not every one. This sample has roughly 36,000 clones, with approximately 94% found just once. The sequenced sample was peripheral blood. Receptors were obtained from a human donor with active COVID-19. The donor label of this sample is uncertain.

The CDR3 DNA reads as TGTGCCAGTAGCCGTAGGGGAACAGAGACCCAGTACTTC. Encoded protein: CASSRRGTETQYF. The gene calls are TRBV19 and TRBJ2-5; tentative D call: TRBD1 (5 bases). CDR1 is LNHDA, CDR2 SQIVND, per germline (reference sequence). The CDR3 consists of 13 residues. Trimming removed 6 bases at V and 4 bases at J, with 12 bases between.

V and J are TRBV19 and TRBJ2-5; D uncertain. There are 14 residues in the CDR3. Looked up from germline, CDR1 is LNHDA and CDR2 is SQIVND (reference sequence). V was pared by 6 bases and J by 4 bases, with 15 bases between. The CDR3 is CASSTLGGGETQYF. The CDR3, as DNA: TGTGCCAGTAGCACCTTGGGTGGCGGAGAGACCCAGTACTTC. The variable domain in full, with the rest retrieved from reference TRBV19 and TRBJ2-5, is DGGITQSPKYLFRKEGQNVTLSCEQNLNHDAMYWYRQDPGQGLRLIYYSQIVNDFQKGDIAEGYSVSREKKESFPLTVTSAQKNPTAFYLCASSTLGGGETQYFGPGTRLLVL.

The CDR3 DNA reads as TGTGCCAGCAGTGACTATAGACTAGACTCCGAGCAGTACTTC. It encodes CASSDYRLDSEQYF. This chain uses TRBV2 with TRBJ2-7; TRBD2 is a possible D gene (6 bases). The CDR3 is 14 amino acids. Trimming took 3 bases from V and 6 from J, leaving 15 bases between them. CDR1 is SNHLY, CDR2 FYNNEI, per germline.

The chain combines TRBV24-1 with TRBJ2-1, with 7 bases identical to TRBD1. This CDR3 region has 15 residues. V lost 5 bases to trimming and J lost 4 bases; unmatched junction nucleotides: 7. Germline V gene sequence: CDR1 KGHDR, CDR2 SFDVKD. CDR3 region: CATSATWDRYNEQFF. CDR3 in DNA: TGTGCCACCAGTGCCACCTGGGACAGATACAATGAGCAGTTCTTC.

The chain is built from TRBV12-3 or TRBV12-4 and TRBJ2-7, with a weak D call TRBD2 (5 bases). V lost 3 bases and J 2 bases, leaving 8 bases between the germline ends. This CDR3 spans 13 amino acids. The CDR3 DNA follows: TGTGCCAGCAGTTTGGCGGGTACCTACGAGCAGTACTTC. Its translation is CASSLAGTYEQYF.

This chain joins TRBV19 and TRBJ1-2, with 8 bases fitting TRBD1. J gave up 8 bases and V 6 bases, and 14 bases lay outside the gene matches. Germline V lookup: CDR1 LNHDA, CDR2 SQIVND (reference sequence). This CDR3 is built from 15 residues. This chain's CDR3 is CASSQWTGYKWGYTF. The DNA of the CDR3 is TGTGCCAGTAGCCAATGGACAGGGTACAAATGGGGCTACACCTTC.

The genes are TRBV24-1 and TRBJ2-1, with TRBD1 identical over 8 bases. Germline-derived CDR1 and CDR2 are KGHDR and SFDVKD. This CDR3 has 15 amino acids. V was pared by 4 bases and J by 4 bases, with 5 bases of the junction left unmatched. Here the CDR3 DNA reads TGTGCCACCAGTGACACGGGACAGGCGTACAATGAGCAGTTCTTC. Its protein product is CATSDTGQAYNEQFF.

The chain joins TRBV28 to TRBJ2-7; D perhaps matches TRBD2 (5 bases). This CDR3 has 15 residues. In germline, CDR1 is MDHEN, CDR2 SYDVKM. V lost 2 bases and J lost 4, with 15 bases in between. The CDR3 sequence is CASSLVGNSGYEQYF. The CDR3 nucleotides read TGTGCCAGCAGTTTAGTCGGGAATTCGGGTTACGAGCAGTACTTC.

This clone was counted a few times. The CDR3 sequence: CASSENGQGAPYGYTF. The CDR3, as DNA: TGCGCCAGCAGTGAGAACGGACAGGGGGCCCCCTATGGCTACACCTTC. The chain carries TRBV10-2 and TRBJ1-2; 11 nucleotides match TRBD1. V was clipped by 2 bases and J by 4 bases; unmatched bases: 6. The CDR3 spans 16 residues. Germline lookup yields CDR1 WSHSY and CDR2 SAAADI.

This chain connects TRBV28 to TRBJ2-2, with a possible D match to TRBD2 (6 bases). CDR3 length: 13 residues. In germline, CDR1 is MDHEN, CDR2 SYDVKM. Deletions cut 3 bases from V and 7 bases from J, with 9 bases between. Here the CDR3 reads CASSLPGVGELFF. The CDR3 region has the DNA TGTGCCAGCAGTTTGCCGGGGGTCGGGGAGCTGTTTTTT.

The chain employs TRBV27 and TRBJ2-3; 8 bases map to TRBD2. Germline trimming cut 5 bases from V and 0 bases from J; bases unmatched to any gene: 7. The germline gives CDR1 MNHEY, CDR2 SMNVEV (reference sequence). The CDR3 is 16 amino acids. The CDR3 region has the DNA TGTGCCAGCAGTCGATTAGGCGGGGGGAGCACAGATACGCAGTATTTT. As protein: CASSRLGGGSTDTQYF.